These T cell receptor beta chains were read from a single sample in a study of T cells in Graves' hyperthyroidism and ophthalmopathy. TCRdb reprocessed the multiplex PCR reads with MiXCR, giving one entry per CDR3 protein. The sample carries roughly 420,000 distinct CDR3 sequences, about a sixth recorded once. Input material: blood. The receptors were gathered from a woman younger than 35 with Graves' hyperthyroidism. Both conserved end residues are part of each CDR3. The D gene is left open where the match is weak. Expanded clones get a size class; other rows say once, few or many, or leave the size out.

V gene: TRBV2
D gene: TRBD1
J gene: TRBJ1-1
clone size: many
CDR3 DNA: TGTGCCAGCCCCGCAATAGGGGGCGCGAACACTGAAGCTTTCTTT
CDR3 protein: CASPAIGGANTEAFF

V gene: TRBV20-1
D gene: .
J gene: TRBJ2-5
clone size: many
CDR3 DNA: TGCAGTGCTAGACCCCGGGGGCGCCCAGAGACCCAGTACTTC
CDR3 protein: CSARPRGRPETQYF

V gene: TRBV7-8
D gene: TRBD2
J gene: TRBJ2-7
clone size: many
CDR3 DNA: TGTGCCAGCAGCCTACTGACTAGCGATCACTCCTACGAGCAGTACTTC
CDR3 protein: CASSLLTSDHSYEQYF

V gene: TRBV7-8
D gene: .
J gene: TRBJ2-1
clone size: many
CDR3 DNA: TGTGCCAGCAGCTTAGATCGACAGCAGGGTTTCAATGAGCAGTTCTTC
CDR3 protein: CASSLDRQQGFNEQFF

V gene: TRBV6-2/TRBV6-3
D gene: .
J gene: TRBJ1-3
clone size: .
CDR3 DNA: TGTGCCAGCAGCCAACGCGACCCGAGCTCTGGAAACACCATATATTTT
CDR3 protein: CASSQRDPSSGNTIYF

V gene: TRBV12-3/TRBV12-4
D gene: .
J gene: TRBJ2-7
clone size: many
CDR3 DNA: TGTGCCAGCAGTTTAGCACCTTTGGGGAACGAGCAGTACTTC
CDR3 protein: CASSLAPLGNEQYF

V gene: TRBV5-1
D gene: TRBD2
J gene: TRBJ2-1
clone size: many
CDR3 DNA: TGCGCCAGCAGCACGGGACTAGCCGATTCCAATGAGCAGTTCTTC
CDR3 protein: CASSTGLADSNEQFF

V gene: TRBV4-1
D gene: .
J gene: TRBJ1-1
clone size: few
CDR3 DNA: TGCGCCAGCAGCCCCTTAGGCGAGCAGATGAACACTGAAGCTTTCTTT
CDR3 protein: CASSPLGEQMNTEAFF

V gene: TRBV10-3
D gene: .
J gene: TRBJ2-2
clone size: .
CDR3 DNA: TGTGCCATCAGTGAGGGCGGGGAGCTGTTTTTT
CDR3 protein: CAISEGGELFF

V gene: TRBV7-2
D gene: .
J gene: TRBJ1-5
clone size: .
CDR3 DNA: TGTGCCAGCAGAAGTAGCGGGGGGATGAATCAGCCCCAGCATTTT
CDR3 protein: CASRSSGGMNQPQHF

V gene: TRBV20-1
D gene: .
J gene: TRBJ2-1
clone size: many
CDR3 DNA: TGCAGTGCTCTTCCCCTTAGCGCGACCCGTTCCTACAATGAGCAGTTCTTC
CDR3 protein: CSALPLSATRSYNEQFF

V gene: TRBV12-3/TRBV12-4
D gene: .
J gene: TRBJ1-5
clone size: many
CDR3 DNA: TGTGCCAGCACCAAGGGGTTTGAAGGTAGTCAGCCCCAGCATTTT
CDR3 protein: CASTKGFEGSQPQHF

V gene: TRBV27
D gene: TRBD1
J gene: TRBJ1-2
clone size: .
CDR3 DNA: TGTGCCAGCAAAACGGGACAGGGAGGTGGCTACACCTTC
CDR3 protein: CASKTGQGGGYTF

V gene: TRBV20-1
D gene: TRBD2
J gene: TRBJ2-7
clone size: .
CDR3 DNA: TGCAGTGCTAGCATGGGGCCAGCGGGGGGCTACGAGCAGTACTTC
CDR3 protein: CSASMGPAGGYEQYF

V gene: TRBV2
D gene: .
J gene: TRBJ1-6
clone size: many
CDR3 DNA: TGTGCCAGCAGTGAGGGGGAAACTACATATTCACCCCTCCACTTT
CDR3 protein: CASSEGETTYSPLHF